This entry describes one TCR beta chain. Some clones are missing from TCRdb's copy, which holds only in-frame ones; the method was immunoSEQ multiplex PCR. The sample has over 45,000 clones, around nine tenths seen once; the top ten hold less than 4%. Germline CDR1 and CDR2: MGHDK and SYGVNS. The CDR3 is 13 amino acids. V lost 6 bases, J lost 2 bases, and 2 bases stayed unmatched. These data are taken from a study of blood T cell repertoires in COVID-19. Study as a whole: Nucleic acid was either cDNA or gDNA, and it came from T cells, B-cell-depleted T cells, or PBMCs.

This chain joins TRBV25-1 and TRBJ2-7; 9 nucleotides match TRBD2. The TCR was taken from a man over 45 with acute or convalescent COVID-19. Sequencing input: peripheral blood. The CDR3 region has the DNA TGTGCCAGCAGAGGGACTAGCCCCTACGAGCAGTACTTC. It translates to CASRGTSPYEQYF.